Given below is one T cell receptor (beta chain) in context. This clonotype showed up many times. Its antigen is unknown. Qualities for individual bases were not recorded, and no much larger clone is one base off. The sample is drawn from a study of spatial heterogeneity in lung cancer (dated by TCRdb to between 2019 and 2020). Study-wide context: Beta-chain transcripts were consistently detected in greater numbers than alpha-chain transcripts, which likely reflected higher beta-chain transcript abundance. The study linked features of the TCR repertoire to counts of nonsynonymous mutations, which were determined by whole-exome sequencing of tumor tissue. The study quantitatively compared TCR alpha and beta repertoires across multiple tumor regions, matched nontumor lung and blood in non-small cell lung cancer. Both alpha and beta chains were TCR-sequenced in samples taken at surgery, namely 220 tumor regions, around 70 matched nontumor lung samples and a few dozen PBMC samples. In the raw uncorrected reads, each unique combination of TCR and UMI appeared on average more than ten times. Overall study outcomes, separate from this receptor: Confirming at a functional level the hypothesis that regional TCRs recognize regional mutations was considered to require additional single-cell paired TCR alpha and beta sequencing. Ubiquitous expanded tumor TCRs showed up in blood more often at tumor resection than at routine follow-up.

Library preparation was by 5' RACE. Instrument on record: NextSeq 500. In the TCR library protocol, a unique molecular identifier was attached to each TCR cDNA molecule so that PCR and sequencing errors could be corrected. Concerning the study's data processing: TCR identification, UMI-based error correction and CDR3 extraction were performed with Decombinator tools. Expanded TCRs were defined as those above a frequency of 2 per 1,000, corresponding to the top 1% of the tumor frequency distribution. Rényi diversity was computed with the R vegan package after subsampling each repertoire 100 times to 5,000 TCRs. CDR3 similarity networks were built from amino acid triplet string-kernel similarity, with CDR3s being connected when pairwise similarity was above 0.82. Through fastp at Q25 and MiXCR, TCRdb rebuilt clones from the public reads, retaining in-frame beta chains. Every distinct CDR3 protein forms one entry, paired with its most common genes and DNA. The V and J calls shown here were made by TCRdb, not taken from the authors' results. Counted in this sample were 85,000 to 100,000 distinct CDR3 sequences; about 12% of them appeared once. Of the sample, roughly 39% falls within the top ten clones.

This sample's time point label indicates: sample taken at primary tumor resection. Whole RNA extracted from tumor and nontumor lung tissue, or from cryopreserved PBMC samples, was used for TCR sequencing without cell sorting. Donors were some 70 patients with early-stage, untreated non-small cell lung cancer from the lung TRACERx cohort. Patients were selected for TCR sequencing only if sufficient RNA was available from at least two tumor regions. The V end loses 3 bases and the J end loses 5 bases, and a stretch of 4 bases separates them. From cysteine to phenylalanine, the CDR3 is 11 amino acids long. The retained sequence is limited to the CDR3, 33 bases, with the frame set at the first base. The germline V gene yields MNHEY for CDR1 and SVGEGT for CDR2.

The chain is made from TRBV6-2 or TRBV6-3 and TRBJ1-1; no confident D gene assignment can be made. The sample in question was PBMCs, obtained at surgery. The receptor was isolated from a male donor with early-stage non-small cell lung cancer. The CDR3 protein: CASSYRTEAFF. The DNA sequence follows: TGTGCCAGCAGTTATCGAACTGAAGCTTTCTTT.